The clone carrying this T cell receptor (beta chain) was seen a few times. Once RNA had been extracted, it was reverse transcribed into cDNA to act as the sequencing template. Sequenced by immunoSEQ multiplex PCR; TCRdb stores in-frame clones only, minus some. The sample holds about 5,700 clones, approximately 60% seen once. As part of sample collection, lesional scalp punch biopsies and peripheral blood were taken from alopecia areata patients. Germline assignment: CDR1 LNHDA and CDR2 SQIVND (reference sequence). V lost 7 bases, J lost 4 bases, and 14 bases stayed unmatched. This CDR3 spans 17 amino acids. The data were taken from a study of CD8+ T cells in alopecia areata.

The sequences come from skin, collected at week 0. The TCR originated in a human donor with alopecia areata. The chain is built from TRBV19 and TRBJ2-3, with TRBD2 matching 10 bases. The CDR3 loop is CASTAKSGGAGADTQYF. The CDR3 DNA follows: TGTGCCAGTACAGCAAAAAGCGGGGGGGCCGGCGCAGATACGCAGTATTTT.